This T cell receptor beta chain was sequenced for a study of CD8+ T cells in alopecia areata. Study outcomes and limitations: Clonality in lesional scalp, especially alopecia totalis/universalis, exceeded that of normal scalp. Scalp samples also yield sequences from resident alphabeta T cells of normal skin. TCR sharing was clearer in mice than between patients, perhaps partly owing to patient HLA diversity.

The authors extracted RNA and reverse transcribed it into cDNA as the sequencing template. The repertoire was sequenced with immunoSEQ multiplex PCR; TCRdb's copy has only in-frame clones and lacks some. The table includes about 76,000 clones, roughly 66% detected once. Treatment denoted: oral pan-JAK inhibitor, 5-10 mg twice daily. Remarks on this clone: Its antigen is as yet unknown.

This material consisted of CD8+ T cells sorted from blood, taken at week 24, from a patient treated with tofacitinib. The origin of this receptor is a human donor with alopecia areata.

CDR3 sequence (DNA): TGTGCCAGCAGCTCGACTAGCGGGAGTCAAGAGACCCAGTACTTC. Protein: CASSSTSGSQETQYF. The chain is built from TRBV7-9 and TRBJ2-5, with 12 bases aligning to TRBD2. This CDR3 is 15 amino acids long. The junction had 2 bases not matched to a gene; V was cut back by 4 bases and J by 2 bases. CDR1 SEHNR and CDR2 FQNEAQ come from the germline V gene (reference sequence).